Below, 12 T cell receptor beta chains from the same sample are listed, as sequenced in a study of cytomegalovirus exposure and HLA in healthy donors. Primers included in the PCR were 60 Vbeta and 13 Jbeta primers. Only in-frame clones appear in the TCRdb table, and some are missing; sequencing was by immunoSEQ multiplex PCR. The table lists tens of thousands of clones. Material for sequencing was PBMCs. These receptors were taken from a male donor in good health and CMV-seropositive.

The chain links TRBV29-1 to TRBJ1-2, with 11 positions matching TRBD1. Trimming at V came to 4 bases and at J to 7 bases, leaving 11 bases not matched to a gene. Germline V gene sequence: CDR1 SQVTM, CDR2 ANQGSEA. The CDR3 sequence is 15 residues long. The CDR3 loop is CSVGLGQGAQPGYTF. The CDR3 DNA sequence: TGCAGCGTTGGGTTAGGACAGGGGGCGCAACCTGGCTACACCTTC. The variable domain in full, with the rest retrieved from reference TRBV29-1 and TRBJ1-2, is SAVISQKPSRDICQRGTSLTIQCQVDSQVTMMFWYRQQPGQSLTLIATANQGSEATYESGFVIDKFPISRPNLTFSTLTVSNMSPEDSSIYLCSVGLGQGAQPGYTFGSGTRLTVV.

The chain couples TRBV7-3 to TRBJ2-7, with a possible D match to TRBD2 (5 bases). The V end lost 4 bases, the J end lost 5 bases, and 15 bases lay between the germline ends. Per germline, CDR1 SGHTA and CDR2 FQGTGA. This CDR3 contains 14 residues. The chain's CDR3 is CASSSSPVEDEQYF. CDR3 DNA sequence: TGTGCCAGCAGCTCCTCCCCGGTGGAGGACGAGCAGTACTTC.

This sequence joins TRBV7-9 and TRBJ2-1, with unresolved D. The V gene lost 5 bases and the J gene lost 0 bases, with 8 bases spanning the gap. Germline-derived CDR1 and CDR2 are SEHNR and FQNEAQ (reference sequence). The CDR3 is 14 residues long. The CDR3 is CASSLVSSYNEQFF. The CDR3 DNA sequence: TGTGCCAGCAGCCTAGTTAGCTCCTACAATGAGCAGTTCTTC.

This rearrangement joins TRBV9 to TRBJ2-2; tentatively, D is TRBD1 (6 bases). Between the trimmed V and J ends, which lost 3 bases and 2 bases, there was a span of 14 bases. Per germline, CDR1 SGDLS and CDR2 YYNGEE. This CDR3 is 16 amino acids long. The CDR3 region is CASSASSGVNTGELFF. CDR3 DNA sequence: TGTGCCAGCAGCGCTTCCTCAGGGGTTAACACCGGGGAGCTGTTTTTT.

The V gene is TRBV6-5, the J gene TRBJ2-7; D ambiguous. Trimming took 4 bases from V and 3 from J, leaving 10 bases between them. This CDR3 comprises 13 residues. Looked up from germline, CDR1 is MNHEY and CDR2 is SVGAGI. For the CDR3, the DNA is TGTGCCAGCAGTTTGGGCCCAGTCTACGAGCAGTACTTC. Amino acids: CASSLGPVYEQYF.

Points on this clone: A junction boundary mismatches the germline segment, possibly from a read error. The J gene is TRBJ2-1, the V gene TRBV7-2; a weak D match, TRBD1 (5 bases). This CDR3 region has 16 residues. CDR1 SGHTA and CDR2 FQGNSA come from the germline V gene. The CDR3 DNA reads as TGTGCCAGCAGCTCCAGACAGCTGAGCTCCGACAATGAGCAGTTCTTC. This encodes CASSSRQLSSDNEQFF.

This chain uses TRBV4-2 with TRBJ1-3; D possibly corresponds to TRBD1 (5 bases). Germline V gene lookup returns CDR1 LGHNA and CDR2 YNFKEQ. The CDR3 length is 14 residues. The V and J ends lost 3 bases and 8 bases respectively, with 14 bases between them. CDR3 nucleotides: TGTGCCAGCAGCCAGCAGGGTTCAAGAGACACCATATATTTT. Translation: CASSQQGSRDTIYF.

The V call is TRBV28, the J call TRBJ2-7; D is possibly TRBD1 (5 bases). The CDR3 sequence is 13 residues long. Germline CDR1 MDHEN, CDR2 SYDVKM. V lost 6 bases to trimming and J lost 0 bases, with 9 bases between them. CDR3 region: CASRGQGSYEQYF. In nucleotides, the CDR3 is TGTGCCAGCAGGGGGCAGGGCTCCTACGAGCAGTACTTC.

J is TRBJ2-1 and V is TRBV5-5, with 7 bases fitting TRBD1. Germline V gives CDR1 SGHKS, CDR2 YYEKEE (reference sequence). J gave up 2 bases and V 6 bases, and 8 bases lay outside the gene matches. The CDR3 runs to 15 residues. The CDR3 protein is CASTIDRDTYNEQFF. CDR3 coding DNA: TGTGCCAGCACCATCGACAGGGATACCTACAATGAGCAGTTCTTC.

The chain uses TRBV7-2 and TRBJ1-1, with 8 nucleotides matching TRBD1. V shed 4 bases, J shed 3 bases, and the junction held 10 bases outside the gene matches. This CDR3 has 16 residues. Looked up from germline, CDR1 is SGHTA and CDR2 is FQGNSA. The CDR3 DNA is TGTGCCAGCAGCTGGGGACAGGAGAGGATTGACACTGAAGCTTTCTTT. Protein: CASSWGQERIDTEAFF.

The CDR3 loop reads CASSPYLNTEAFF. The CDR3 DNA is TGCGCCAGCAGCCCTTATTTGAACACTGAAGCTTTCTTT. The chain combines TRBV5-1 with TRBJ1-1; no clear D gene. Trimming took off 4 bases at V and 0 bases at J, with 7 bases between the two ends. The germline gives CDR1 SGHRS, CDR2 YFSETQ. This CDR3 has 13 residues.

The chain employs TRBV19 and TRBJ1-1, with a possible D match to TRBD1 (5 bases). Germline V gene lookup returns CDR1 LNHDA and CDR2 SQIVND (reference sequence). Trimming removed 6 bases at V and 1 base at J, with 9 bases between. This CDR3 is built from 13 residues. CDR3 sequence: CASRRTGNTEAFF. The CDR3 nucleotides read TGTGCCAGTAGGAGAACAGGGAACACTGAAGCTTTCTTT. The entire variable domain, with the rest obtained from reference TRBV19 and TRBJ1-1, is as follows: DGGITQSPKYLFRKEGQNVTLSCEQNLNHDAMYWYRQDPGQGLRLIYYSQIVNDFQKGDIAEGYSVSREKKESFPLTVTSAQKNPTAFYLCASRRTGNTEAFFGQGTRLTVV.